What follows are 22 T cell receptor beta chains derived from one specimen sequenced in a study of T-cell memory formation after mild COVID-19. TCRdb independently ran MiXCR on the 5' RACE reads; one entry per CDR3 protein. The sample records about 29,000 distinct CDR3 sequences, 9% to 15% being singletons. Sequenced sample: PBMCs or a T cell subset sorted from them (not recorded which). The receptors come from an adult woman who had mild COVID-19 (a few samples of this study predate the infection). Cell type and time point are not known.

This clonotype was recorded many times. J is TRBJ1-5 and V is TRBV25-1; D is perhaps TRBD1 (5 bases). V lost 1 base and J 1 base, leaving 11 bases between the germline ends. The CDR3 runs to 16 residues. The germline V gene encodes CDR1 MGHDK and CDR2 SYGVNS. The CDR3 is CASSESGGASNQPQHF. The CDR3 bases are TGTGCCAGCAGTGAATCGGGTGGGGCCAGCAATCAGCCCCAGCATTTT.

The table lists this clonotype with many counts. V usage is TRBV5-1 and J usage is TRBJ2-5, with 10 bases matching TRBD2. CDR3 size: 17 residues. The V segment lost 0 bases and the J segment 1 base; nucleotides outside the gene matches: 6. The germline CDR1 and CDR2 sequences are SGHRS and YFSETQ. The CDR3 coding sequence is TGCGCCAGCAGCTTGGCTCTAGCGGGGGCCCTCCAAGAGACCCAGTACTTC. The encoded protein is CASSLALAGALQETQYF.

The J gene is TRBJ2-7, the V gene TRBV7-8, with D possibly TRBD2 on 6 matching bases. V was pared by 5 bases and J by 3 bases, with 17 bases between. This CDR3 comprises 15 residues. The germline V gene has CDR1 SGHVS and CDR2 FQNEAQ. As DNA, the CDR3 is TGTGCCAGCAGCCCCGGACGGACTACGTACTACGAGCAGTACTTC. Amino acid sequence: CASSPGRTTYYEQYF. The full variable domain, in which reference TRBV7-8 and TRBJ2-7 provide the parts outside the CDR3, is GAGVSQSPRYKVAKRGQDVALRCDPISGHVSLFWYQQALGQGPEFLTYFQNEAQLDKSGLPSDRFFAERPEGSVSTLKIQRTQQEDSAVYLCASSPGRTTYYEQYFGPGTRLTVT.

In its sample, this clonotype was seen many times. CDR3 nucleotide sequence: TGTGCCAGCAGCTTAACGGTCTCCCGCAACCAAGAGACCCAGTACTTC. Translation gives CASSLTVSRNQETQYF. The rearrangement uses TRBV7-3 and TRBJ2-5; D gene uncertain. The germline V and J ends were trimmed by 0 bases and 0 bases, with 11 bases remaining between them. There are 16 residues in the CDR3. CDR1 is SGHTA and CDR2 is FQGTGA in the germline V gene.

This clonotype was recorded at least ten times. The chain links TRBV27 to TRBJ2-6; D is possibly TRBD2 (5 bases). Germline CDR1 is MNHEY and CDR2 is SMNVEV (reference sequence). V was trimmed by 3 bases and J by 0 bases, leaving 6 bases between them. The CDR3 is 15 residues long. The CDR3 DNA is TGTGCCAGCAGTTTTGAGGGCTCTGGGGCCAACGTCCTGACTTTC. Translated: CASSFEGSGANVLTF. The full variable domain, in which reference TRBV27 and TRBJ2-6 provide the parts outside the CDR3, is EAQVTQNPRYLITVTGKKLTVTCSQNMNHEYMSWYRQDPGLGLRQIYYSMNVEVTDKGDVPEGYKVSRKEKRNFPLILESPSPNQTSLYFCASSFEGSGANVLTFGAGSRLTVL.

This clonotype was counted many times. This chain joins TRBV7-9 and TRBJ1-2, with unresolved D. Between the trimmed V and J ends, which lost 3 bases and 7 bases, there was a span of 12 bases. The CDR3 has 13 amino acids. From germline, CDR1 is SEHNR and CDR2 FQNEAQ (reference sequence). The CDR3 is CASSFDVGGGYTF. The CDR3 DNA sequence: TGTGCCAGCAGCTTCGATGTGGGCGGTGGCTACACCTTC.

This clonotype was recorded many times. The rearrangement uses TRBV20-1 and TRBJ2-5; 8 positions agree with TRBD2. Germline CDR1 DFQATT, CDR2 SNEGSKA (reference sequence). The CDR3 is 13 amino acids. CDR3 nucleotide sequence: TGCGGACTAAAGCGGGAGTCGACGGAGACCCAGTACTTC. This encodes CGLKRESTETQYF.

This clonotype was observed at least ten times. This chain joins TRBV27 and TRBJ1-5, with D uncertain. Looked up from germline, CDR1 is MNHEY and CDR2 is SMNVEV (reference sequence). V shed 7 bases and J shed 7 bases, with 17 bases lying between them. The CDR3 totals 14 residues. CDR3 residues: CASKLGFGTQPQHF. CDR3 nucleotide sequence: TGTGCCAGCAAATTGGGTTTTGGTACACAGCCCCAGCATTTT.

Ten or more counts support this clonotype. The chain uses TRBV4-3 and TRBJ2-7; 10 bases fit TRBD1. Losses at the gene ends were 3 bases for V and 2 bases for J; bases not matched to a gene: 7. CDR3 length: 16 residues. The germline V gene has CDR1 LGHNA and CDR2 YSLEER. The CDR3 reads CASSHSGTGEAYEQYF. CDR3 in DNA: TGCGCCAGCAGCCATTCCGGGACAGGGGAGGCCTACGAGCAGTACTTC.

This clonotype was observed a few times. The chain recombines TRBV14 with TRBJ1-5; the D is unclear. Trimming stripped 6 bases from V and 4 bases from J, with 7 bases between. There are 12 residues in the CDR3. Germline V gene data show CDR1 as SGHDN and CDR2 as FVKESK. For the CDR3, the DNA is TGTGCCAGCAGAGAAAAGAATCAGCCCCAGCATTTT. Encoded protein: CASREKNQPQHF. Full variable domain (missing parts from reference TRBV14 and TRBJ1-5): EAGVTQFPSHSVIEKGQTVTLRCDPISGHDNLYWYRRVMGKEIKFLLHFVKESKQDESGMPNNRFLAERTGGTYSTLKVQPAELEDSGVYFCASREKNQPQHFGDGTRLSIL.

This clonotype counts as large. The rearrangement joins TRBV27 to TRBJ2-1, with 12 nucleotides matching TRBD2. The CDR3 extends over 16 amino acids. Trimming took 5 bases from V and 4 from J; bases not matched to a gene: 6. Per the germline V gene, CDR1 is MNHEY and CDR2 is SMNVEV (reference sequence). The CDR3 here is CASSPGTSGFYNEQFF. The CDR3 coding sequence is TGTGCCAGCAGTCCCGGGACTAGCGGGTTTTACAATGAGCAGTTCTTC.

In this sample, this clonotype turned up many times. This sequence joins TRBV20-1 and TRBJ1-4; 9 bases map to TRBD1. V was pared by 4 bases and J by 8 bases, with 5 bases of the junction left unmatched. Germline CDR1 reads DFQATT; CDR2 reads SNEGSKA (reference sequence). The CDR3 loop spans 13 amino acids. In DNA form, the CDR3 reads TGCAGTGCTACCGGGACAGGGTACGAAAAACTGTTTTTT. It translates to CSATGTGYEKLFF.

About this clonotype itself: The junction departs from the called germline gene at one end, perhaps through a read error. This CDR3 reads CVSSQAFSGVADTQYF. The CDR3 DNA reads as TGCGTCAGCAGCCAAGCATTTAGCGGGGTGGCAGATACGCAGTATTTT. The chain recombines TRBV4-1 with TRBJ2-3, with TRBD2 identical over 8 bases. CDR1 is MGHRA and CDR2 is YSYEKL in the germline V gene. The CDR3 is 16 residues long.

V is TRBV5-1 and J is TRBJ2-7, with TRBD1 matching 8 bases. In germline, CDR1 is SGHRS, CDR2 YFSETQ. The V gene end was trimmed by 4 bases and the J gene end by 3 bases; junction bases not matched to a gene: 9. The length of the CDR3 is 15 residues. CDR3 nucleotides: TGCGCCAGCAGCCCTGGACCGGGACAGGACTACGAGCAGTACTTC. It is translated as CASSPGPGQDYEQYF.

This clonotype was seen many times. The chain has TRBV9 and TRBJ1-2; 9 positions agree with TRBD1. Trimming removed 3 bases from V and 2 bases from J; junction bases left unmatched: 8. The CDR3 runs 16 residues. In germline, CDR1 is SGDLS, CDR2 YYNGEE. The CDR3 region has the DNA TGTGCCAGCAGCGCTTACTACAGGGGGCGCAACTATGGCTACACCTTC. It translates to CASSAYYRGRNYGYTF.

This clonotype was seen ten or more times. This chain links TRBV5-1 with TRBJ1-1, with D maybe TRBD1 (6 bases). This CDR3 contains 15 residues. The V end was cut by 0 bases, the J end by 8 bases, with 17 bases between. Germline loops: CDR1 SGHRS, CDR2 YFSETQ. CDR3 nucleotides: TGCGCCAGCAGCTTGGCCGAGGAGTGGGGGGGCGAAGCTTTCTTT. Residues: CASSLAEEWGGEAFF.

This clonotype was picked up many times. This chain connects TRBV4-1 to TRBJ1-5; perhaps TRBD1 as D (5 bases). The CDR3 consists of 16 residues. CDR1 is MGHRA and CDR2 is YSYEKL in the germline V gene. Trimming stripped 0 bases from V and 2 bases from J, with 11 bases between. The CDR3 nucleotides read TGCGCCAGCAGCCAAGAGTTTGGCAGGGGCAATCAGCCCCAGCATTTT. The encoded protein is CASSQEFGRGNQPQHF.

This clonotype has a count of ten or more. V gene TRBV7-3 combines with J gene TRBJ1-6; no clear D gene. The CDR3 extends over 13 amino acids. Germline V gives CDR1 SGHTA, CDR2 FQGTGA. Trimming stripped 5 bases from V and 8 bases from J, with 10 bases between. The CDR3: CASSRTEDSPLHF. The CDR3, as DNA: TGTGCCAGCAGCCGCACGGAGGATTCACCCCTCCACTTT.

This clonotype was counted ten times or more. The V call is TRBV7-8, the J call TRBJ2-5, with 8 bases aligning to TRBD2. Germline CDR1 and CDR2: SGHVS and FQNEAQ. V lost 5 bases, J lost 4 bases, and 6 bases stayed unmatched. The CDR3 sequence is 14 residues long. CDR3: CASSASGGGETQYF. The CDR3 DNA is TGTGCCAGCAGCGCCAGCGGGGGCGGAGAGACCCAGTACTTC.

In its sample, this clonotype was seen many times. J is TRBJ1-1 and V is TRBV5-5; weak D call: TRBD1 (6 bases). CDR3 size: 15 residues. The germline V gene has CDR1 SGHKS and CDR2 YYEKEE (reference sequence). The V end was cut by 0 bases, the J end by 4 bases, with 13 bases between. This chain's CDR3 is CASSLVSGEGTEAFF. CDR3 nucleotides: TGTGCCAGCAGCTTGGTTTCAGGGGAGGGCACTGAAGCTTTCTTT.

This clonotype was picked up many times. The rearrangement uses TRBV2 and TRBJ2-1; D perhaps matches TRBD1 (6 bases). The CDR3 is 19 residues long. V lost 5 bases to trimming and J lost 6 bases, with 29 bases between them. Germline V gives CDR1 SNHLY, CDR2 FYNNEI. The CDR3 region is CASSSRWGLTGRRGNEQFF. CDR3 in DNA: TGTGCCAGCAGTTCCAGATGGGGTCTGACAGGCCGTAGGGGCAATGAGCAGTTCTTC.

This clonotype was detected many times. This sequence joins TRBV5-1 and TRBJ2-2; D remains ambiguous. The ends were cut back, 4 bases at V and 0 bases at J, with 13 bases in the middle. Germline V gives CDR1 SGHRS, CDR2 YFSETQ. There are 16 residues in the CDR3. In nucleotides, the CDR3 is TGCGCCAGCAGCGAGGCTGGACGGACGAACACCGGGGAGCTGTTTTTT. Translating gives CASSEAGRTNTGELFF. The variable domain in full, with the rest retrieved from reference TRBV5-1 and TRBJ2-2, is KAGVTQTPRYLIKTRGQQVTLSCSPISGHRSVSWYQQTPGQGLQFLFEYFSETQRNKGNFPGRFSGRQFSNSRSEMNVSTLELGDSALYLCASSEAGRTNTGELFFGEGSRLTVL.